The 5 T cell receptor beta chains listed next were all sequenced from one sample in a study of blood T cell repertoires in COVID-19. Assay used: immunoSEQ multiplex PCR; TCRdb lists only in-frame clones, some missing. The sample holds over 150,000 clones, roughly 91% seen once. The sample taken for sequencing was peripheral blood. The receptors were sampled from a man between 18 and 29 years old with acute or convalescent COVID-19.

The V gene is TRBV6-1, the J gene TRBJ1-4, with 11 bases identical to TRBD1. J lost 4 bases, V lost 3 bases, and 7 bases had no gene match. The CDR3 spans 17 residues. CDR1 MNHNS and CDR2 SASEGT come from the germline V gene. CDR3 sequence (DNA): TGTGCCAGCAGTGACTTGGGACAGGGGGGAATTAATGAAAAACTGTTTTTT. This gives the protein CASSDLGQGGINEKLFF.

V and J are TRBV3-1 (or the pseudogene TRBV3-2) and TRBJ1-3; D ambiguous. The V end was cut by 4 bases, the J end by 1 base, with 8 bases between. Germline V gene lookup returns CDR1 LGHDT and CDR2 YNNKEL (reference sequence). This CDR3 is 14 amino acids long. The CDR3: CASSPSDSGNTIYF. In DNA form, the CDR3 reads TGTGCCAGCAGCCCCAGCGATTCTGGAAACACCATATATTTT.

V usage is TRBV5-5 and J usage is TRBJ1-2; D remains unclear. The CDR3 is made up of 13 amino acids. Germline V gene lookup returns CDR1 SGHKS and CDR2 YYEKEE (reference sequence). V lost 4 bases and J lost 1, with 8 bases in between. This CDR3 reads CASSLPGNYGYTF. Here the CDR3 DNA reads TGTGCCAGCAGCCTTCCCGGTAACTATGGCTACACCTTC.

The rearrangement joins TRBV3-1 (or the pseudogene TRBV3-2) to TRBJ2-7, with D possibly matching TRBD2 (6 bases). CDR1 is LGHDT and CDR2 is YNNKEL in the germline V gene (reference sequence). V dropped 2 bases and J dropped 7 bases, with 18 bases sitting between them. The CDR3 runs 15 residues. The CDR3 reads CASSQSAGPLGEQYF. The DNA for the CDR3 is TGTGCCAGCAGCCAATCAGCGGGCCCATTGGGGGAGCAGTACTTC.

The chain carries TRBV7-2 and TRBJ2-7; 8 bases are shared with TRBD1. The V and J ends lost 4 bases and 3 bases, in that order; junction bases with no gene match: 5. The CDR3 runs to 14 residues. Germline V gives CDR1 SGHTA, CDR2 FQGNSA. CDR3 sequence reads: CASSSTGDRYEQYF. CDR3 DNA sequence: TGTGCCAGCAGCTCGACAGGGGATCGCTACGAGCAGTACTTC.